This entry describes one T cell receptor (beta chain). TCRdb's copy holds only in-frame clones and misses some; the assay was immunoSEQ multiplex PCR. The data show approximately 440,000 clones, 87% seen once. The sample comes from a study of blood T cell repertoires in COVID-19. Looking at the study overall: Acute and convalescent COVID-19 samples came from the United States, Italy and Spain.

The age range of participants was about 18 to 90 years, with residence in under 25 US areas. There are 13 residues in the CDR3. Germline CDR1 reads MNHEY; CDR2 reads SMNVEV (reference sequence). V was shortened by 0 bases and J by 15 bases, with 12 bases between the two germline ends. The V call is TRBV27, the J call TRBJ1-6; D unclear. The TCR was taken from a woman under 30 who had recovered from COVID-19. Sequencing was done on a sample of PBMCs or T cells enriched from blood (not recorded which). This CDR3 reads CASSLSRVTGLHF. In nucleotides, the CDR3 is TGTGCCAGCAGTTTATCCCGGGTTACGGGCCTCCACTTT.